These 13 T cell receptor beta chains originate from one sample sequenced in a study of tumor and adjacent non-tumor tissue in lung cancer. No cell sorting was done before RNA was extracted from the tissue. TCRbeta libraries were built with three rounds of nested PCR, modified from ARM-PCR. One entry per CDR3 protein, called by TCRdb with MiXCR from the multiplex PCR reads. The sample lists roughly 120,000 distinct CDR3 sequences, more than 60% occurring once. The source material was lung tumor tissue. These receptors all stem from a woman aged 55-75 years with non-small cell lung cancer.

This clonotype was counted ten times or more. V gene TRBV11-2 combines with J gene TRBJ2-3, with unresolved D. CDR1 SGHAT and CDR2 FQNNGV come from the germline V gene. The V and J ends lost 0 bases and 6 bases respectively, with 13 bases between them. The CDR3 consists of 15 residues. CDR3 DNA: TGTGCCAGCAGCTTAGACGGACCGCCGCTGGATACGCAGTATTTT. Its protein is CASSLDGPPLDTQYF.

Details on this clonotype: One junction end does not reproduce the germline sequence, and a read error may be involved. The rearrangement links TRBV20-1 to TRBJ1-1, with no clear D. The CDR3 totals 9 residues. Germline CDR1 reads DFQATT; CDR2 reads SNEGSKA (reference sequence). The CDR3 spells CSAFTPALF. CDR3 DNA: TGCAGTGCTTTCACACCGGCTCTCTTT.

Note on this clonotype: The germline gene is not matched at one end of the junction; a read error may be the cause. This sequence joins TRBV6-6 and TRBJ2-7; D is unresolved. The CDR3 is 12 residues long. Germline CDR1 reads MNHNY; CDR2 reads SVGAGI (reference sequence). The CDR3 spells CAGSYSYVEQYF. The CDR3 coding sequence is TGTGCCGGCAGTTACTCCTATGTCGAGCAGTATTTC.

A note on this clonotype: A read error may be the cause here, since a much bigger clone is one base away. The gene calls are TRBV12-3 or TRBV12-4 and TRBJ2-7; 9 bases are shared with TRBD1. CDR3 size: 14 residues. Trimming cost V 6 bases and J 2 bases; bases outside gene matches: 5. CDR3 residues: CASRGQGGTYEQYF. In DNA, the CDR3 is TGTGCCAGCAGGGGACAGGGTGGGACCTACGAGCAGTACTTC.

By proportion, this clonotype is medium-sized (0.01 to 0.1%). V gene TRBV12-3 or TRBV12-4 combines with J gene TRBJ1-3; 9 bases map to TRBD1. The CDR3 contains 15 residues. V shed 2 bases and J 4 bases; nucleotides not matched to a gene: 3. CDR3 coding DNA: TGTGCCAGCAGTTTACAGGGGACAGGGGGAAACACCATATATTTT. The encoded protein is CASSLQGTGGNTIYF.

V and J are TRBV11-3 and TRBJ2-2, with D perhaps matching TRBD2 (6 bases). V was clipped by 6 bases and J by 5 bases, with 16 bases between them. The CDR3 has 15 residues. Germline V gene sequence: CDR1 SGHNT, CDR2 YENEEA. The CDR3: CASSPWTGVTGELFF. DNA for the CDR3: TGTGCCAGCAGTCCCTGGACGGGAGTGACCGGGGAGCTGTTTTTT.

V and J are TRBV28 and TRBJ2-2, with a possible D match to TRBD2 (5 bases). Trimming shortened V by 5 bases and J by 3 bases, and 13 bases separated the two germline ends. Germline CDR1 reads MDHEN; CDR2 reads SYDVKM. The CDR3 runs to 15 residues. CDR3: CASSRDPLDTGELFF. CDR3 DNA: TGTGCCAGCAGTCGAGACCCACTAGACACCGGGGAGCTGTTTTTT.

V gene TRBV6-6 combines with J gene TRBJ1-2; possibly TRBD1 for D (6 bases). V was trimmed by 5 bases and J by 3 bases, leaving 10 bases between them. CDR1 is MNHNY and CDR2 is SVGAGI in the germline V gene (reference sequence). The length of the CDR3 is 13 residues. CDR3 sequence (DNA): TGTGCCAGCAGTCCTAGGACAGACTATGGCTACACCTTC. It codes for CASSPRTDYGYTF.

A word on this clonotype: A single base separates this from a much larger clone, so it may be a read error. The V call is TRBV20-1, the J call TRBJ1-5, with unresolved D. The J call may be mistaken, given a closer DNA end match to TRBJ2-3. CDR3 size: 11 residues. CDR1 DFQATT and CDR2 SNEGSKA come from the germline V gene (reference sequence). The CDR3 DNA sequence: TGCAGTGCGGGTTTAGGTCAGCCCCAGTATTTT. This encodes CSAGLGQPQYF.

About this clonotype: Compared with germline, one end of the junction differs, possibly owing to a read error. This rearrangement joins TRBV6-2 or TRBV6-3 to TRBJ2-3, with D tentatively TRBD2 (6 bases). Per germline, CDR1 MNHEY and CDR2 SVGEGT. The CDR3 contains 15 residues. CDR3 in amino acids: CASQLVGGSTNTQYF. The CDR3, as DNA: TGTGCCAGCCAATTAGTCGGGGGAAGCACAAATACGCAGTATTTT.

V usage is TRBV20-1 and J usage is TRBJ2-7; D unresolved. There are 14 residues in the CDR3. Germline V gene data show CDR1 as DFQATT and CDR2 as SNEGSKA (reference sequence). V was shortened by 2 bases and J by 4 bases, with 15 bases between the two germline ends. The CDR3 DNA reads as TGCAGTGCTAGACCGGCTCTGACAATGTACGAGCAGTACTTC. It yields the protein CSARPALTMYEQYF.

A remark on this clonotype: Since a much larger clone is just one base distant, this may be a read error. The chain has TRBV5-4 and TRBJ1-6; perhaps TRBD1 as D (6 bases). The germline gives CDR1 SGHNT, CDR2 YYREEE (reference sequence). This CDR3 comprises 14 residues. The CDR3 region is CASSLTGPNSPLQF. The DNA for the CDR3 is TGTGCCAGCAGCTTGACAGGGCCTAATTCACCCCTCCAATTT.

The sample holds a few counts of this clonotype. The junction does not match germline at one end; this may be a read error. This chain connects TRBV13 to TRBJ2-7, with no clear D. Germline CDR1 and CDR2: PRHDT and FYEKMQ (reference sequence). The CDR3 spans 13 residues. In DNA, the CDR3 is TGTACCAGCAGCGCGCCCTTTGAGTACGAGCGGTACTTC. It translates to CTSSAPFEYERYF. The variable domain in full, with the rest retrieved from reference TRBV13 and TRBJ2-7, is AAGVIQSPRHLIKEKRETATLKCYPIPRHDTVYWYQQGPGQDPQFLISFYEKMQSDKGSIPDRFSAQQFSDYHSELNMSSLELGDSALYFCTSSAPFEYERYFGPGTRLTVT.